The 20 T cell receptor beta chains listed next were all sequenced from one sample in a study of T cell responses to AZD1222 COVID-19 vaccine. Using immunoSEQ multiplex PCR, the repertoire was profiled, and TCRdb retains in-frame clones only, with some absent. The sample yields roughly 250,000 clones, just over 90% seen once. Material: peripheral blood, obtained on day 0 of AZD1222 vaccination. The receptors here all came from an adult in good health.

This rearrangement joins TRBV3-1 (or the pseudogene TRBV3-2) to TRBJ1-2; D is undetermined. CDR3 length: 16 residues. Germline CDR1 LGHDT, CDR2 YNNKEL (reference sequence). Trimming removed 1 base at V and 3 bases at J, with 15 bases between. The CDR3 spells CASSQGLYPKYYGYTF. In DNA form, the CDR3 reads TGTGCCAGCAGCCAAGGTCTTTACCCCAAATACTATGGCTACACCTTC.

This clone appeared a single time. This CDR3 reads CASSSSVETQYF. The CDR3, as DNA: TGTGCCAGCAGTTCCTCAGTAGAGACCCAGTACTTC. The chain links TRBV28 to TRBJ2-5; unclear D gene. Germline CDR1 MDHEN, CDR2 SYDVKM. This CDR3 spans 12 amino acids. Trimming stripped 4 bases from V and 4 bases from J, with 7 bases between.

V and J are TRBV9 and TRBJ1-1; 7 bases line up with TRBD1. Trimming removed 2 bases from V and 6 bases from J; junction bases left unmatched: 10. The CDR3 runs 15 residues. Germline V gene lookup returns CDR1 SGDLS and CDR2 YYNGEE. DNA of the CDR3: TGTGCCAGCAGCGTTACAGGGGCCGCAATCGCTGAAGCTTTCTTT. Its protein is CASSVTGAAIAEAFF. Together with reference TRBV9 and TRBJ1-1, the CDR3 gives the full variable domain: DSGVTQTPKHLITATGQRVTLRCSPRSGDLSVYWYQQSLDQGLQFLIQYYNGEERAKGNILERFSAQQFPDLHSELNLSSLELGDSALYFCASSVTGAAIAEAFFGQGTRLTVV.

The chain carries TRBV25-1 and TRBJ1-6; D gene unclear. Looked up from germline, CDR1 is MGHDK and CDR2 is SYGVNS. V dropped 2 bases and J dropped 8 bases, with 4 bases sitting between them. The CDR3 is 12 residues long. DNA of the CDR3: TGTGCCAGCAGTGAAGGGCATTCACCCCTCCACTTT. Translated: CASSEGHSPLHF. The complete variable domain, with remaining parts taken from reference TRBV25-1 and TRBJ1-6, reads EADIYQTPRYLVIGTGKKITLECSQTMGHDKMYWYQQDPGMELHLIHYSYGVNSTEKGDLSSESTVSRIRTEHFPLTLESARPSHTSQYLCASSEGHSPLHFGNGTRLTVT.

The chain joins TRBV4-1 to TRBJ1-1, with D hard to call. Trimming took off 3 bases at V and 0 bases at J, with 17 bases between the two ends. The CDR3 extends over 17 amino acids. The germline V gene encodes CDR1 MGHRA and CDR2 YSYEKL. CDR3 loop: CASSQGGGLGMNTEAFF. The CDR3 coding sequence is TGCGCCAGCAGCCAGGGTGGTGGGCTTGGCATGAACACTGAAGCTTTCTTT.

The chain links TRBV27 to TRBJ2-7, with a weak D call TRBD1 (7 bases). V was clipped by 1 base and J by 2 bases, with 15 bases between them. The CDR3 contains 16 residues. Germline V gene sequence: CDR1 MNHEY, CDR2 SMNVEV (reference sequence). The CDR3: CASSLFYGGQPYEQYF. In nucleotides, the CDR3 is TGTGCCAGCAGTTTATTCTACGGGGGACAGCCCTACGAGCAGTACTTC.

The V and J genes are TRBV3-1 (or the pseudogene TRBV3-2) and TRBJ2-1; either TRBD1 or TRBD2 may supply D (5 bases each). CDR3 length: 13 residues. V dropped 3 bases and J dropped 10 bases, with 13 bases sitting between them. Germline V gene lookup returns CDR1 LGHDT and CDR2 YNNKEL (reference sequence). The CDR3 DNA follows: TGTGCCAGCAGCCAGGGGACCCAGCAAGAGCAGTTCTTC. This gives the protein CASSQGTQQEQFF.

J is TRBJ1-2 and V is TRBV28; TRBD1 is a possible D gene (5 bases). CDR1 is MDHEN, CDR2 SYDVKM, per germline. The V and J ends lost 7 bases and 8 bases respectively, with 17 bases between them. The CDR3 spans 13 residues. The chain's CDR3 is CASNLMGEGGYTF. The DNA for the CDR3 is TGTGCCAGCAATCTCATGGGGGAAGGGGGCTACACCTTC.

CDR3: CASRRGGSYEQYF. The CDR3 nucleotides are TGTGCCAGCAGGAGGGGGGGCTCCTACGAGCAGTACTTC. The chain carries TRBV6-5 and TRBJ2-7; D is possibly TRBD2 (7 bases). The germline gives CDR1 MNHEY, CDR2 SVGAGI. CDR3 size: 13 residues. Trimming removed 6 bases from V and 0 bases from J, with 9 bases in between.

This rearrangement joins TRBV4-3 to TRBJ1-2; no reliable D call. The CDR3 contains 14 residues. Germline V gene data show CDR1 as LGHNA and CDR2 as YSLEER. V was pared by 2 bases and J by 1 base, with 8 bases between. The DNA for the CDR3 is TGCGCCAGCAGCCAAAAACAGAGTAACTATGGCTACACCTTC. The encoded protein is CASSQKQSNYGYTF.

The genes are TRBV9 and TRBJ2-3; 10 bases align to TRBD2. The germline CDR1 and CDR2 sequences are SGDLS and YYNGEE. This CDR3 has 16 residues. Germline trimming cut 4 bases from V and 6 bases from J; bases unmatched to any gene: 11. The CDR3 is CASSINLAGALDTQYF. Written as DNA, the CDR3 is TGTGCCAGCAGCATCAATCTAGCGGGGGCCCTCGATACGCAGTATTTT. Full variable domain (rest looked up from reference TRBV9 and TRBJ2-3): DSGVTQTPKHLITATGQRVTLRCSPRSGDLSVYWYQQSLDQGLQFLIQYYNGEERAKGNILERFSAQQFPDLHSELNLSSLELGDSALYFCASSINLAGALDTQYFGPGTRLTVL.

The chain combines TRBV11-2 with TRBJ2-1; D remains unclear. CDR3 length: 14 residues. Germline V gives CDR1 SGHAT, CDR2 FQNNGV. Trimming removed 5 bases at V and 4 bases at J, with 12 bases between. The DNA for the CDR3 is TGTGCCAGCAGCCTCCGTCCCCTTTACAATGAGCAGTTCTTC. It encodes CASSLRPLYNEQFF.

The chain joins TRBV19 to TRBJ1-4; D ambiguous. Trimming took off 3 bases at V and 6 bases at J, with 14 bases between the two ends. Germline CDR1 is LNHDA and CDR2 is SQIVND (reference sequence). CDR3 size: 15 residues. CDR3 coding DNA: TGTGCCAGTAGTATGACCACCGGGAGGTATGAAAAACTGTTTTTT. Translation: CASSMTTGRYEKLFF.

J is TRBJ2-3 and V is TRBV6-4, with a weak D call TRBD1 (6 bases). Germline V CDR1 and CDR2: MRHNA, SNTAGT. Between the trimmed V and J ends, which lost 8 bases and 0 bases, there was a span of 21 bases. The CDR3 extends over 17 amino acids. The CDR3 region has the DNA TGTGCCAGCGCCCAGGGGTGGCGGGTCCCTAGCACAGATACGCAGTATTTT. Its protein is CASAQGWRVPSTDTQYF.

The rearrangement uses TRBV19 and TRBJ1-5; 9 nucleotides match TRBD1. This CDR3 spans 14 amino acids. Germline lookup yields CDR1 LNHDA and CDR2 SQIVND (reference sequence). V lost 9 bases to trimming and J lost 9 bases; unmatched junction nucleotides: 12. The CDR3 DNA is TGTGCCAGCCAACGGGACAGGGCGATCATGCCCCAGCATTTT. It yields the protein CASQRDRAIMPQHF.

This chain joins TRBV3-1 (or the pseudogene TRBV3-2) and TRBJ1-2; D is ambiguous. The CDR3 is made up of 12 amino acids. The V end was cut by 0 bases, the J end by 3 bases, with 2 bases between. Germline-derived CDR1 and CDR2 are LGHDT and YNNKEL (reference sequence). The CDR3 DNA reads TGTGCCAGCAGCCAAGAGTACTATGGCTACACCTTC. Residues: CASSQEYYGYTF.

The chain employs TRBV4-3 and TRBJ2-3; D ambiguous. Germline values: CDR1 LGHNA, CDR2 YSLEER. CDR3 size: 15 residues. Deletions cut 0 bases from V and 4 bases from J, with 11 bases between. The CDR3: CASSQDGDISDTQYF. Written as DNA, the CDR3 is TGCGCCAGCAGCCAAGATGGGGATATATCAGATACGCAGTATTTT.

This clone was found once. The V and J genes are TRBV2 and TRBJ2-7, with D hard to call. The V and J ends lost 6 bases and 3 bases respectively, with 9 bases between them. The CDR3 is 12 residues long. The germline V gene encodes CDR1 SNHLY and CDR2 FYNNEI. The CDR3 nucleotides read TGTGCCAGCAGCACGGACCGCTACGAGCAGTACTTC. It translates to CASSTDRYEQYF. Drawing the rest from reference TRBV2 and TRBJ2-7, the complete variable domain is EPEVTQTPSHQVTQMGQEVILRCVPISNHLYFYWYRQILGQKVEFLVSFYNNEISEKSEIFDDQFSVERPDGSNFTLKIRSTKLEDSAMYFCASSTDRYEQYFGPGTRLTVT.

The chain couples TRBV10-1 to TRBJ2-2, with a tentative D call TRBD1 (6 bases). The CDR3 extends over 15 amino acids. Between the trimmed V and J ends, which lost 8 bases and 1 base, there was a span of 14 bases. Germline V gives CDR1 WNHNN, CDR2 SYGVQD (reference sequence). The CDR3 loop is CASGRTALNTGELFF. The CDR3 DNA reads as TGCGCCAGCGGACGGACAGCCCTGAACACCGGGGAGCTGTTTTTT.

This clone came up once. V and J are TRBV27 and TRBJ2-7, with 8 bases matching TRBD2. CDR1 is MNHEY and CDR2 is SMNVEV in the germline V gene (reference sequence). The CDR3 is made up of 17 amino acids. The V and J ends lost 2 bases and 2 bases, in that order; junction bases with no gene match: 11. CDR3 amino acids: CASSLLQGSGETYEQYF. The CDR3 coding sequence is TGTGCCAGCAGTTTACTGCAAGGTAGCGGGGAAACCTACGAGCAGTACTTC.